This passage covers 4 T cell receptor beta chains from one sample sequenced in a study of response to subunit inactivated influenza vaccine. TCRdb itself ran the RT-PCR reads through MiXCR, one entry per CDR3 protein. The table records around 570,000 distinct CDR3 sequences, 10% to 12% of them present only once. The same data also went into a second study, on T cells expressing NK-cell markers. Per that study: Generation of TCR beta cDNA was performed by 5'RACE template switching incorporating UMIs.

Sample: PBMCs from blood, taken on the day of vaccination. The receptors shown here come from a man in his fifties who received an inactivated influenza vaccine.

This sequence joins TRBV11-2 and TRBJ1-3; 8 bases are shared with TRBD1. The germline V gene has CDR1 SGHAT and CDR2 FQNNGV. This CDR3 has 15 amino acids. The V gene end was trimmed by 6 bases and the J gene end by 2 bases; junction bases not matched to a gene: 6. The CDR3 reads CASSWGTGPGNTIYF. The CDR3 nucleotides read TGTGCCAGCAGTTGGGGGACAGGTCCTGGAAACACCATATATTTT.

The chain combines TRBV10-2 with TRBJ2-3; TRBD2 matches at 10 bases. Looked up from germline, CDR1 is WSHSY and CDR2 is SAAADI. CDR3 length: 15 residues. The ends lost 2 bases at V and 4 bases at J; junction bases unmatched: 3. CDR3 region: CASSEPSGGADTQYF. For the CDR3, the DNA is TGCGCCAGCAGTGAGCCCAGCGGGGGGGCAGATACGCAGTATTTT.

This clonotype has more than one count but fewer than ten. V gene TRBV6-5 combines with J gene TRBJ2-7; the D gene is possibly TRBD1 (5 bases). The CDR3 spans 13 residues. Trimming removed 2 bases from V and 2 bases from J, with 7 bases in between. Germline V gene data show CDR1 as MNHEY and CDR2 as SVGAGI. The CDR3 DNA reads TGTGCCAGCAGTTACGACAGTACCTACGAGCAGTACTTC. This translates into CASSYDSTYEQYF.

In its sample, this clonotype was seen a few times. The chain carries TRBV10-3 and TRBJ2-7; D may be TRBD2 (6 bases). This CDR3 has 16 residues. Trimming stripped 3 bases from V and 0 bases from J, with 15 bases between. Germline loops: CDR1 ENHRY, CDR2 SYGVKD. Written as DNA, the CDR3 is TGTGCCATCAGTGACTTTAGGTGGGGGGACTCCTACGAGCAGTACTTC. This sequence encodes CAISDFRWGDSYEQYF.